The 13 T cell receptor beta chains in this list originate from one sample, sequenced in a study of shared T cell receptors in the human thymus. Repertoires were generated with immunoSEQ multiplex PCR, while TCRdb's copy carries only in-frame clones and drops some. The sample records about 660,000 clones, approximately 87% being singletons. These data are also associated with another study on human thymus T cells.

Material: thymocytes. These receptors originate from a boy younger than two with a congenital heart defect.

This chain connects TRBV22-1 to TRBJ2-7; the tabulated D call, TRBD1, remains unverified against the DNA. TRBV22-1 is listed as a pseudogene. The CDR3 totals 17 residues. As DNA, the CDR3 is TGTCCTGGGAGCACTCCAGGGGGGACCGTCGAACGAGACGAGCAGTACTTC. It translates to CPGSTPGGTVERDEQYF.

The chain employs TRBV14 and TRBJ2-7; a possible D gene is TRBD2 (5 bases). Deletions cut 1 base from V and 2 bases from J, with 9 bases between. Germline V gene data show CDR1 as SGHDN and CDR2 as FVKESK. CDR3 length equals 14 residues. This chain's CDR3 is CASSQGGLAYEQYF. The CDR3 region has the DNA TGTGCCAGCAGCCAAGGCGGGTTGGCCTACGAGCAGTACTTC.

The CDR3 sequence is CSVEDERVIGREQYF. The CDR3 region has the DNA TGCAGCGTTGAAGATGAGAGGGTTATCGGTCGCGAGCAGTACTTC. V usage is TRBV29-1 and J usage is TRBJ2-7, with a weak D call TRBD2 (5 bases). Trimming stripped 0 bases from V and 6 bases from J, with 18 bases between. The CDR3 is made up of 15 amino acids. Per germline, CDR1 SQVTM and CDR2 ANQGSEA.

The chain recombines TRBV15 with TRBJ2-7, with 14 bases identical to TRBD2. The CDR3 runs to 15 residues. Germline trimming cut 5 bases from V and 6 bases from J; bases unmatched to any gene: 6. The germline gives CDR1 LNHNV, CDR2 YYDKDF (reference sequence). The CDR3 loop is CATSPGLAGGGEQYF. In DNA form, the CDR3 reads TGTGCCACCAGCCCCGGACTAGCGGGAGGAGGCGAGCAGTACTTC.

The gene calls are TRBV14 and TRBJ2-1; D call uncertain. The V end was cut by 1 base, the J end by 9 bases, with 16 bases between. Germline V lookup: CDR1 SGHDN, CDR2 FVKESK. This CDR3 spans 15 amino acids. CDR3 region: CASSQVIGPNTEQFF. The CDR3 DNA follows: TGTGCCAGCAGCCAAGTAATTGGGCCGAACACTGAGCAGTTCTTC. Drawing the rest from reference TRBV14 and TRBJ2-1, the complete variable domain is EAGVTQFPSHSVIEKGQTVTLRCDPISGHDNLYWYRRVMGKEIKFLLHFVKESKQDESGMPNNRFLAERTGGTYSTLKVQPAELEDSGVYFCASSQVIGPNTEQFFGPGTRLTVL.

In this sample, this clone turned up once. The chain combines TRBV7-2 with TRBJ2-7, with TRBD1 identical over 8 bases. The CDR3 covers 13 residues. CDR1 is SGHTA, CDR2 FQGNSA, per germline. With 4 bases clipped from V and 5 bases from J, the junction kept 4 bases outside the gene matches. CDR3 DNA sequence: TGTGCCAGCAGCTGCCAGGGACAGGACGAGCAGTACTTC. This encodes CASSCQGQDEQYF.

J is TRBJ2-7 and V is TRBV10-3, with TRBD2 matching 8 bases. V shed 0 bases and J 2 bases; nucleotides not matched to a gene: 6. Germline CDR1 is ENHRY and CDR2 is SYGVKD. The CDR3 is 16 residues long. The CDR3 DNA is TGTGCCATCAGTGAGTCAAGACTAGCGTACCCCTACGAGCAGTACTTC. Residues: CAISESRLAYPYEQYF.

This chain connects TRBV28 to TRBJ2-5; 10 bases match TRBD1. Trimming removed 5 bases from V and 5 bases from J; junction bases left unmatched: 11. Germline loops: CDR1 MDHEN, CDR2 SYDVKM. There are 16 residues in the CDR3. CDR3 nucleotides: TGTGCCAGCAGTCCATGGGGGACAGGGGATTCGGAGACCCAGTACTTC. Amino acid sequence: CASSPWGTGDSETQYF. Filled out from reference TRBV28 and TRBJ2-5, the complete variable domain reads DVKVTQSSRYLVKRTGEKVFLECVQDMDHENMFWYRQDPGLGLRLIYFSYDVKMKEKGDIPEGYSVSREKKERFSLILESASTNQTSMYLCASSPWGTGDSETQYFGPGTRLLVL.

V usage is TRBV7-2 and J usage is TRBJ1-2; D might be TRBD1 (5 bases). The V end was cut by 2 bases, the J end by 6 bases, with 19 bases between. This CDR3 spans 16 amino acids. CDR1 SGHTA and CDR2 FQGNSA come from the germline V gene. In DNA form, the CDR3 reads TGTGCCAGCAGCTTAAAGTCAGGGTCGGGGGTTGATGGCTACACCTTC. This codes for CASSLKSGSGVDGYTF.

The genes are TRBV19 and TRBJ1-5; 9 bases align to TRBD1. CDR3 length equals 17 residues. V shed 5 bases, J shed 2 bases, and the junction held 10 bases outside the gene matches. Looked up from germline, CDR1 is LNHDA and CDR2 is SQIVND (reference sequence). DNA for the CDR3: TGTGCCAGTAGTGCGTTTCCGGGACAGGGATGCAATCAGCCCCAGCATTTT. The encoded protein is CASSAFPGQGCNQPQHF. The full variable domain, with the rest looked up from reference TRBV19 and TRBJ1-5, is DGGITQSPKYLFRKEGQNVTLSCEQNLNHDAMYWYRQDPGQGLRLIYYSQIVNDFQKGDIAEGYSVSREKKESFPLTVTSAQKNPTAFYLCASSAFPGQGCNQPQHFGDGTRLSIL.

V is TRBV6-1 and J is TRBJ2-7; possible D gene TRBD1, 6 bases. The CDR3 spans 13 residues. Per germline, CDR1 MNHNS and CDR2 SASEGT. Between the trimmed V and J ends, which lost 9 bases and 7 bases, there was a span of 19 bases. The CDR3, as DNA: TGTGCCAGATCGGACAGTCCCTTCAGGGAGCAGTACTTC. Its protein product is CARSDSPFREQYF.

The chain combines TRBV4-2 with TRBJ1-3; 8 positions match TRBD1. This CDR3 has 17 residues. Germline-derived CDR1 and CDR2 are LGHNA and YNFKEQ. The V and J ends lost 0 bases and 3 bases, in that order; junction bases with no gene match: 7. The CDR3 reads CASSQDGVDRVGNTIYF. The DNA for the CDR3 is TGTGCCAGCAGCCAAGATGGGGTGGACAGGGTTGGAAACACCATATATTTT.

V and J are TRBV21-1 and TRBJ1-1; TRBD1 is the table's D call and was not checked against the DNA. TRBV21-1 is labeled a pseudogene. The CDR3 is made up of 14 amino acids. In DNA form, the CDR3 reads TGTGCCAGCAGCTTTCGAGACAGGGTCACTGAAGCTTTCTTT. It codes for CASSFRDRVTEAFF.